The clone carrying this TCR beta chain was counted once. The source of the sample is a study of blood T cell repertoires in COVID-19. Study overall: T cells, B-cell-depleted T cells, or PBMCs supplied cDNA or gDNA.

In the authors' workflow: From reference gene primer amplification, estimates of nucleated cell counts were derived. Produced via immunoSEQ multiplex PCR; TCRdb's table is partial and in-frame only. That table gives V, J and clone size, and the DNA gave D and trimming. This table has around 300,000 clones, roughly 80% appearing once. The V and J ends lost 2 bases and 5 bases respectively, with 10 bases between them. Germline CDR1 is SGHNT and CDR2 is YYREEE (reference sequence). This CDR3 is built from 14 residues. This clonotype was sampled from a woman aged 45-65 years who had recovered from COVID-19. V usage is TRBV5-4 and J usage is TRBJ1-4; D remains ambiguous. The specimen was peripheral blood. The CDR3 protein is CASSFPGGNEKLFF. CDR3 nucleotide sequence: TGTGCCAGCAGCTTCCCAGGTGGGAATGAAAAACTGTTTTTT.